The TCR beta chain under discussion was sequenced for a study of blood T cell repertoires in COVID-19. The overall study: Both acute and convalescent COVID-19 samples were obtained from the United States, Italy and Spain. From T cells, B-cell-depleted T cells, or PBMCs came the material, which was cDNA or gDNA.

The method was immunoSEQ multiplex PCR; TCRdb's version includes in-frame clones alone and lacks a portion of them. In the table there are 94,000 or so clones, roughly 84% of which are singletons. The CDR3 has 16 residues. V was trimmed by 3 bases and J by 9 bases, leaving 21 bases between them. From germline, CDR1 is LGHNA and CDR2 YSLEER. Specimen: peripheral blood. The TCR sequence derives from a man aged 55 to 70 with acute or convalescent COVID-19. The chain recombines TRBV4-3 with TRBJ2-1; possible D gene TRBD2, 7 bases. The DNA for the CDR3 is TGCGCCAGCAGCCAGGCCCCCCGGGGGGCGGAAGGTGAGCAGTTCTTC. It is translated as CASSQAPRGAEGEQFF.